Shown below are 16 T cell receptor beta chains from a single sample sequenced in a study of T-cell reconstitution after alpha-beta-depleted transplantation in children. Unique molecular identifiers were used in preparing the TCRbeta library. TCRdb used MiXCR to reprocess the PCR reads, holding one entry per CDR3 protein. Here the sample spans 500,000 to 650,000 distinct CDR3 sequences, roughly 13% being singletons. The starting material was PBMCs, mostly from graft donor cells, obtained 360 days after TCRalphabeta/CD19-depleted stem cell transplant. These receptors were obtained from a male patient younger than 18 who had a stem cell transplant for acute myeloid leukemia, so the T cells may come from the graft donor.

The chain links TRBV27 to TRBJ1-2; no clear D gene. Looked up from germline, CDR1 is MNHEY and CDR2 is SMNVEV (reference sequence). Trimming removed 6 bases from V and 4 bases from J, with 21 bases in between. The CDR3 covers 16 residues. The CDR3 DNA reads as TGTGCCAGCAGCCCCCTCTTTCGGACCTCCTTCTATGGCTACACCTTC. Protein product: CASSPLFRTSFYGYTF.

This clonotype came up many times. The CDR3 loop is CASSAPRRGSPLEQYF. The DNA for the CDR3 is TGTGCCAGCAGTGCCCCCCGAAGGGGGAGCCCCCTCGAGCAGTACTTC. The chain uses TRBV6-4 and TRBJ2-7; TRBD1 is a possible D gene (6 bases). V lost 4 bases and J 6 bases, leaving 22 bases between the germline ends. Germline CDR1 and CDR2: MRHNA and SNTAGT. The CDR3 spans 16 residues.

V and J are TRBV29-1 and TRBJ1-1, with D uncertain. V was cut by 6 bases and J by 3 bases, with 11 bases left in between. The CDR3 is 12 amino acids. Germline V gives CDR1 SQVTM, CDR2 ANQGSEA. CDR3 sequence (DNA): TGCAGCGTACGTCGAGGCTACACTGAAGCTTTCTTT. Translating gives CSVRRGYTEAFF.

This clonotype showed up many times. This chain joins TRBV29-1 and TRBJ2-2, with D maybe TRBD1 (5 bases). Germline V gives CDR1 SQVTM, CDR2 ANQGSEA. CDR3 length equals 14 residues. Trimming took 0 bases from V and 6 from J, leaving 11 bases between them. The CDR3 protein is CSVEESAGSGELFF. The CDR3 DNA sequence: TGCAGCGTTGAAGAGAGTGCAGGGTCCGGGGAGCTGTTTTTT.

The rearrangement links TRBV20-1 to TRBJ2-5; D unresolved. V was cut by 5 bases and J by 5 bases, with 9 bases left in between. The CDR3 contains 11 residues. The germline V gene has CDR1 DFQATT and CDR2 SNEGSKA (reference sequence). CDR3: CSARSLETQYF. CDR3 DNA sequence: TGCAGTGCTCGAAGTTTGGAGACCCAGTACTTC.

This clonotype has more than one count but fewer than ten. The V call is TRBV7-9, the J call TRBJ2-5; the match to TRBD2 covers 9 bases. Trimming at V came to 6 bases and at J to 2 bases, leaving 10 bases not matched to a gene. The CDR3 sequence is 16 residues long. Germline-derived CDR1 and CDR2 are SEHNR and FQNEAQ (reference sequence). The CDR3 region has the DNA TGTGCCAGCAGATCGAAGCCGGGACTAGCTCAAGAGACCCAGTACTTC. Translated: CASRSKPGLAQETQYF.

The CDR3 DNA follows: TGTGCCAGCAGTACCACCGGACCGAACACTGAAGCTTTCTTT. Translated, it gives CASSTTGPNTEAFF. The V call is TRBV12-3 or TRBV12-4, the J call TRBJ1-1, with D uncertain. V gave up 5 bases and J gave up 1 base, with 11 bases separating them. CDR3 length: 14 residues.

V gene TRBV28 combines with J gene TRBJ2-7; D perhaps matches TRBD1 (6 bases). V was clipped by 5 bases and J by 5 bases, with 19 bases between them. The CDR3 extends over 15 amino acids. Germline CDR1 is MDHEN and CDR2 is SYDVKM. CDR3 in amino acids: CASSPGHGRLDEQYF. The CDR3 coding sequence is TGTGCCAGCAGTCCGGGACACGGAAGGTTAGACGAGCAGTACTTC.

This clonotype was counted many times. V and J are TRBV9 and TRBJ2-1, with D possibly called TRBD1 or TRBD2 (5 bases each). With 3 bases removed from V and 6 bases from J, the gap between germline ends came to 16 bases. The CDR3 is 15 residues long. The V gene's germline CDR1 is SGDLS and CDR2 YYNGEE. The CDR3 bases are TGTGCCAGCAGCGGCTCGGGGCAACTAGGCAATGAGCAGTTCTTC. This codes for CASSGSGQLGNEQFF. The complete variable domain, with remaining parts taken from reference TRBV9 and TRBJ2-1, reads DSGVTQTPKHLITATGQRVTLRCSPRSGDLSVYWYQQSLDQGLQFLIQYYNGEERAKGNILERFSAQQFPDLHSELNLSSLELGDSALYFCASSGSGQLGNEQFFGPGTRLTVL.

The chain links TRBV12-3 or TRBV12-4 to TRBJ2-7, with 11 bases matching TRBD2. This CDR3 contains 17 residues. V shed 5 bases and J 4 bases; nucleotides not matched to a gene: 13. CDR3 residues: CASSPYPPGLAVYEQYF. For the CDR3, the DNA is TGTGCCAGCAGTCCATACCCTCCGGGACTAGCGGTTTACGAGCAGTACTTC.

This clonotype was recorded a few times. The chain is built from TRBV28 and TRBJ2-7; a possible D gene is TRBD2 (5 bases). Germline loops: CDR1 MDHEN, CDR2 SYDVKM. The CDR3 totals 13 residues. Trimming removed 1 base from V and 6 bases from J, with 10 bases in between. DNA of the CDR3: TGTGCCAGCAGTTTATATGAGGCGGGCGAGCAGTACTTC. This sequence encodes CASSLYEAGEQYF.

The chain combines TRBV6-5 with TRBJ2-5, with D hard to call. The ends were cut back, 4 bases at V and 1 base at J, with 13 bases in the middle. Looked up from germline, CDR1 is MNHEY and CDR2 is SVGAGI. The CDR3 sequence is 15 residues long. The CDR3 DNA sequence: TGTGCCAGCAGTTCCCCATTAAAGCGCCAAGAGACCCAGTACTTC. This codes for CASSSPLKRQETQYF.

This clonotype was recorded at least ten times. The V call is TRBV9, the J call TRBJ2-7, with 12 bases lining up with TRBD2. The CDR3 has 15 residues. Germline-derived CDR1 and CDR2 are SGDLS and YYNGEE. V lost 4 bases, J lost 7 bases, and 9 bases stayed unmatched. CDR3 DNA sequence: TGTGCCAGCAGCCCTAGCGGGAGGGCCTATGATGAGCAGTACTTC. This translates into CASSPSGRAYDEQYF.

This clonotype turned up a few times. The chain has TRBV11-2 and TRBJ2-1; TRBD1 might be the D (6 bases). Germline values: CDR1 SGHAT, CDR2 FQNNGV. The CDR3 sequence is 18 residues long. V lost 1 base to trimming and J lost 3 bases, with 19 bases between them. The CDR3 region is CASSLGNFPGTNYNEQFF. CDR3 DNA: TGTGCCAGCAGCTTAGGAAATTTTCCCGGGACAAACTACAATGAGCAGTTCTTC. Based on the CDR3 plus reference TRBV11-2 and TRBJ2-1, the full variable domain is EAGVAQSPRYKIIEKRQSVAFWCNPISGHATLYWYQQILGQGPKLLIQFQNNGVVDDSQLPKDRFSAERLKGVDSTLKIQPAKLEDSAVYLCASSLGNFPGTNYNEQFFGPGTRLTVL.

There are a few counts of this clonotype. The CDR3 region has the DNA TGTGCCATCAGTGAGTCTCTAGCGACGAACACCGGGGAGCTGTTTTTT. Translation gives CAISESLATNTGELFF. The genes are TRBV10-3 and TRBJ2-2; possible D gene TRBD2, 6 bases. Germline CDR1 and CDR2: ENHRY and SYGVKD. The V and J ends lost 0 bases and 0 bases respectively, with 8 bases between them. This CDR3 has 16 residues.

CDR3: CATSDPGLAGRDEQFF. DNA for the CDR3: TGTGCCACCAGTGATCCGGGACTAGCGGGAAGAGATGAGCAGTTCTTC. V and J are TRBV24-1 and TRBJ2-1; TRBD2 aligns across 13 bases. There are 16 residues in the CDR3. Germline loops: CDR1 KGHDR, CDR2 SFDVKD. Germline trimming cut 3 bases from V and 8 bases from J; bases unmatched to any gene: 6.